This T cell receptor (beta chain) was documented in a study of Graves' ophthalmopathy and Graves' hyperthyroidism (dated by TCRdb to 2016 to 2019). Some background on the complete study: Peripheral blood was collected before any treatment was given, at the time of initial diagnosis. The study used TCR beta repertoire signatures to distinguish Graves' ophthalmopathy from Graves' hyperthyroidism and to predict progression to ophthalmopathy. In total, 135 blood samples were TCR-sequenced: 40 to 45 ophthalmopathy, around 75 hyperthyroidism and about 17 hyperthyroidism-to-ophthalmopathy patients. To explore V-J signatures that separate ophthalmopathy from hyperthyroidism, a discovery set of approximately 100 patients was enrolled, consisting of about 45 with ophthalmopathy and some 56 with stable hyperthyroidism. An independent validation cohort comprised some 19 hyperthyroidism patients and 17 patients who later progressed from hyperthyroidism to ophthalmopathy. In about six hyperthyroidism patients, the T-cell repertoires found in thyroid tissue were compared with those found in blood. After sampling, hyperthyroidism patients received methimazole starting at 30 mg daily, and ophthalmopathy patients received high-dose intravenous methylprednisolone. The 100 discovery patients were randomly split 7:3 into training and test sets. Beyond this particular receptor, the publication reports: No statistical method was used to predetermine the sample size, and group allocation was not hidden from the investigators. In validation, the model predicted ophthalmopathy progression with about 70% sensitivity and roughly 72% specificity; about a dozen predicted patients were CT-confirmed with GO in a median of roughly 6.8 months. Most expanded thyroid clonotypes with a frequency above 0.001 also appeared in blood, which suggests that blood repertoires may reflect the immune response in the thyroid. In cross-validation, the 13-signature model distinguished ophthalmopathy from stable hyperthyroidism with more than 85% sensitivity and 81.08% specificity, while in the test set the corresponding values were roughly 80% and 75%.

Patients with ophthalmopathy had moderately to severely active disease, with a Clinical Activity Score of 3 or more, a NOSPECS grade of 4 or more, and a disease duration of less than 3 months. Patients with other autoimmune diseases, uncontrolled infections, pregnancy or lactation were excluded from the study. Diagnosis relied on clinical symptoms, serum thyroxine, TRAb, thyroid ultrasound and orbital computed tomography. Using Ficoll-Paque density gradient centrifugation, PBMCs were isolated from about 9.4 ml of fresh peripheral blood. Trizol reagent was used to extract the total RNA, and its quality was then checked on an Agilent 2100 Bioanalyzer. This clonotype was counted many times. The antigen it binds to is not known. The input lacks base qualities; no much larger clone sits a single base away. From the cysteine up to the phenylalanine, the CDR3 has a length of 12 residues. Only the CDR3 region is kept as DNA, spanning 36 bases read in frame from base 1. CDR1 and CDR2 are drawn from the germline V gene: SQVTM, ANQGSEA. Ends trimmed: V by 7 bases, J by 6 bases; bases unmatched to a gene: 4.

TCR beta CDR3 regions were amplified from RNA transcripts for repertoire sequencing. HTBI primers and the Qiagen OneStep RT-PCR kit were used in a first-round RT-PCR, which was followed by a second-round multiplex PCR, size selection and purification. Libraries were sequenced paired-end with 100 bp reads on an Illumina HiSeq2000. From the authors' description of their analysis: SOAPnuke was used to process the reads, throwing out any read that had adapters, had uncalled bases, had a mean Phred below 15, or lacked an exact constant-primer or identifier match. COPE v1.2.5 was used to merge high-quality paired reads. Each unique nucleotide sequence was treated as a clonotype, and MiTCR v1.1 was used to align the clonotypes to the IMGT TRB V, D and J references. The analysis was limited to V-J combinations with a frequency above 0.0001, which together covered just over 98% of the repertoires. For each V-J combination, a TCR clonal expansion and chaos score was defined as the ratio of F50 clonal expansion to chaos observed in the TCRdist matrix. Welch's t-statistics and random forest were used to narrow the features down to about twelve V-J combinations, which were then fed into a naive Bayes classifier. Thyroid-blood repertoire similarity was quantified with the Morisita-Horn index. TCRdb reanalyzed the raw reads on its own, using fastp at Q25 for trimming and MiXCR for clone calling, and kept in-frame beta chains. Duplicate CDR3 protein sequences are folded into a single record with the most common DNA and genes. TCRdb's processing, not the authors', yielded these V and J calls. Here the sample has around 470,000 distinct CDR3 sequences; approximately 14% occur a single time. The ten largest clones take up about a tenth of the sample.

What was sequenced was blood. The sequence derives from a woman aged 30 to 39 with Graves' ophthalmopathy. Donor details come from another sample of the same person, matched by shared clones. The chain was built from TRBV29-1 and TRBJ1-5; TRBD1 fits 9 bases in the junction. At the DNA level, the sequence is TGCAGCGCCGCGACAGGGGGTCAGCCCCAGCATTTT. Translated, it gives CSAATGGQPQHF. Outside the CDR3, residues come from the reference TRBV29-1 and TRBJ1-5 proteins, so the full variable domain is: SAVISQKPSRDICQRGTSLTIQCQVDSQVTMMFWYRQQPGQSLTLIATANQGSEATYESGFVIDKFPISRPNLTFSTLTVSNMSPEDSSIYLCSAATGGQPQHFGDGTRLSIL.